One and the same sample provided the 14 T cell receptor beta chains below, sequenced in a study of cytomegalovirus exposure and HLA in healthy donors. The PCR ran on 60 Vbeta and 13 Jbeta primers. Assay: immunoSEQ multiplex PCR; the TCRdb copy retains only in-frame clones and omits some. In all, the sample yields about 140,000 clones. Material: PBMCs. The receptor source for this set is a middle-aged man in good health and CMV-seronegative.

The rearrangement uses TRBV5-1 and TRBJ2-5, with TRBD2 identical over 9 bases. The CDR3 has 16 residues. Germline CDR1 and CDR2: SGHRS and YFSETQ. The trim removed 1 base at V and 0 bases at J, leaving 4 bases unmatched. The DNA for the CDR3 is TGCGCCAGCAGCTTGTCTAGCGGGGTGTACCAAGAGACCCAGTACTTC. Its protein is CASSLSSGVYQETQYF.

This rearrangement joins TRBV4-3 to TRBJ1-1, with 7 bases aligning to TRBD1. This CDR3 contains 17 residues. J was trimmed by 1 base and V by 5 bases; bases with no gene match: 13. From germline, CDR1 is LGHNA and CDR2 YSLEER. CDR3 region: CASSEGMPGQQNTEAFF. CDR3 in DNA: TGCGCCAGCAGCGAGGGGATGCCGGGACAGCAGAACACTGAAGCTTTCTTT.

The chain carries TRBV7-3 and TRBJ1-1, with D unclear. V lost 0 bases to trimming and J lost 7 bases, with 9 bases between them. Germline CDR1 is SGHTA and CDR2 is FQGTGA. The CDR3 extends over 13 amino acids. The CDR3 spells CASSLTGGGEAFF. CDR3 nucleotide sequence: TGTGCCAGCAGCTTAACCGGCGGCGGTGAAGCTTTCTTT.

CDR3 nucleotides: TGTGCCAGCAGTTACGGGGGGGACTCCTACAATGAGCAGTTCTTC. Translating it yields CASSYGGDSYNEQFF. J is TRBJ2-1 and V is TRBV6-5, with 7 bases fitting TRBD2. Germline lookup yields CDR1 MNHEY and CDR2 SVGAGI. J was trimmed by 0 bases and V by 2 bases; bases with no gene match: 1. The CDR3 runs to 15 residues.

The rearrangement links TRBV2 to TRBJ2-7; maybe TRBD1 (6 bases). This CDR3 is 15 amino acids long. CDR1 SNHLY and CDR2 FYNNEI come from the germline V gene. The V end was cut by 6 bases, the J end by 0 bases, with 15 bases between. The CDR3 protein is CASSDGTFFSYEQYF. CDR3 DNA: TGTGCCAGCAGCGACGGGACATTTTTCTCCTACGAGCAGTACTTC.

V usage is TRBV29-1 and J usage is TRBJ2-1; TRBD2 matches at 11 bases. CDR3 length: 14 residues. V trimming: 6 bases; J trimming: 4 bases; junction bases outside the gene matches: 5. CDR1 and CDR2 from the germline V gene are SQVTM and ANQGSEA. This CDR3 reads CSVLASGGYNEQFF. As DNA, the CDR3 is TGCAGCGTCTTAGCTAGCGGGGGGTACAATGAGCAGTTCTTC.

V is TRBV7-9 and J is TRBJ2-7, with TRBD2 matching 11 bases. The V gene end was trimmed by 1 base and the J gene end by 10 bases; junction bases not matched to a gene: 9. The CDR3 totals 15 residues. Germline assignment: CDR1 SEHNR and CDR2 FQNEAQ (reference sequence). In DNA form, the CDR3 reads TGTGCCAGCAGCTTAGAATCTGGGACTAGCGGTCCCCAGTACTTC. Translation: CASSLESGTSGPQYF. Together with reference TRBV7-9 and TRBJ2-7, the CDR3 gives the full variable domain: DTGVSQNPRHKITKRGQNVTFRCDPISEHNRLYWYRQTLGQGPEFLTYFQNEAQLEKSRLLSDRFSAERPKGSFSTLEIQRTEQGDSAMYLCASSLESGTSGPQYFGPGTRLTVT.

This sequence joins TRBV11-2 and TRBJ1-1, with 11 bases identical to TRBD1. J gave up 4 bases and V 5 bases, and 6 bases lay outside the gene matches. The germline V gene has CDR1 SGHAT and CDR2 FQNNGV. This CDR3 is 15 amino acids long. The CDR3 DNA reads as TGTGCCAGCAGCGCCCAGGACAGGGGGCCCACTGAAGCTTTCTTT. Translating gives CASSAQDRGPTEAFF.

V and J are TRBV5-1 and TRBJ2-3; 7 bases fit TRBD2. J was trimmed by 1 base and V by 4 bases; bases with no gene match: 3. CDR3 length: 14 amino acids. CDR1 and CDR2 (germline): SGHRS, YFSETQ. CDR3 in amino acids: CASSDTSGTDTQYF. In DNA form, the CDR3 reads TGCGCCAGCAGCGACACTAGCGGCACAGATACGCAGTATTTT.

The J gene is TRBJ1-4, the V gene TRBV19; the match to TRBD1 covers 10 bases. The CDR3 is 13 amino acids. Losses at the gene ends were 7 bases for V and 5 bases for J; bases not matched to a gene: 1. CDR1 is LNHDA, CDR2 SQIVND, per germline (reference sequence). The CDR3 DNA reads TGTGCCAGTATGGGACAGGGGAATGAAAAACTGTTTTTT. Translated, it gives CASMGQGNEKLFF.

The V gene is TRBV25-1, the J gene TRBJ1-2; D remains ambiguous. Trimming pared 2 bases from V and 2 bases from J, leaving 6 bases between. The CDR3 has 13 amino acids. In germline, CDR1 is MGHDK, CDR2 SYGVNS. CDR3 residues: CASSERGNYGYTF. The DNA of the CDR3 is TGTGCCAGCAGTGAAAGAGGGAACTATGGCTACACCTTC.

CDR3: CASSLDQGSGSPLHF. The CDR3 coding sequence is TGTGCCAGCAGCTTGGACCAGGGGTCGGGGTCACCCCTCCACTTT. The chain combines TRBV5-6 with TRBJ1-6; maybe TRBD1 (6 bases). This CDR3 has 15 residues. Trimming shortened V by 0 bases and J by 10 bases, and 14 bases separated the two germline ends. Looked up from germline, CDR1 is SGHDT and CDR2 is YYEEEE.

CDR3 coding DNA: TGTGCCAGCTCACCGGGACAGATAAACACCATATATTTT. Amino acid sequence: CASSPGQINTIYF. This sequence joins TRBV18 and TRBJ1-3; 7 bases map to TRBD1. The germline CDR1 and CDR2 sequences are KGHSH and LQKENI. The V and J ends lost 3 bases and 6 bases, in that order; junction bases with no gene match: 2. The CDR3 covers 13 residues. Combining the CDR3 with reference TRBV18 and TRBJ1-3 gives the whole variable domain NAGVMQNPRHLVRRRGQEARLRCSPMKGHSHVYWYRQLPEEGLKFMVYLQKENIIDESGMPKERFSAEFPKEGPSILRIQQVVRGDSAAYFCASSPGQINTIYFGEGSWLTVV.

On this clone itself: In the same sample, other DNA sequences code for this CDR3. J is TRBJ2-5 and V is TRBV9; TRBD1 aligns across 7 bases. V lost 2 bases and J lost 2; bases outside the gene matches: 3. The germline gives CDR1 SGDLS, CDR2 YYNGEE. The CDR3 contains 14 residues. The CDR3 here is CASSVGTVQETQYF. As DNA, the CDR3 is TGTGCCAGCAGCGTCGGGACAGTACAAGAGACCCAGTACTTC.